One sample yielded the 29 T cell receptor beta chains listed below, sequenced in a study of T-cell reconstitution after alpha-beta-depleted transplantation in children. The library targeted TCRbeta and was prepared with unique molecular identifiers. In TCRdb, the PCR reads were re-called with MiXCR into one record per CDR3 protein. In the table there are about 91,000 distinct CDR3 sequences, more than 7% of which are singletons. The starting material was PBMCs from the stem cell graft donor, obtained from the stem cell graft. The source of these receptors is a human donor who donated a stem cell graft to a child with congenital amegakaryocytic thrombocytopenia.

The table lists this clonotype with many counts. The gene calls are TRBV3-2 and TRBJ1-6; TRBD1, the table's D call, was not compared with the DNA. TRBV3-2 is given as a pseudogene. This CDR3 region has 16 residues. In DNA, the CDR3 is TGTGCCAGCAGCCTTACACCGGGACGGAATAATTCACCCCTCCACTTT. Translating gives CASSLTPGRNNSPLHF.

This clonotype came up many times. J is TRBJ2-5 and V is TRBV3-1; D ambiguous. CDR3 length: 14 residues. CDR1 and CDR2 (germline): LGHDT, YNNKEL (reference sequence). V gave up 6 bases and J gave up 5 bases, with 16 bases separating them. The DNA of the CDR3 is TGTGCCAGCAGTCTTGGTCCGAGGAAGGAGACCCAGTACTTC. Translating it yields CASSLGPRKETQYF.

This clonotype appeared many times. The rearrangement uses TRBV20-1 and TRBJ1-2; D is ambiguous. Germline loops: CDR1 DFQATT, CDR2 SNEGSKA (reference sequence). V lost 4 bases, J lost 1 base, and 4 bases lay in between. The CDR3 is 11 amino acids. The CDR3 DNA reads TGCAGTGCTACAGATAACTATGGCTACACCTTC. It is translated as CSATDNYGYTF.

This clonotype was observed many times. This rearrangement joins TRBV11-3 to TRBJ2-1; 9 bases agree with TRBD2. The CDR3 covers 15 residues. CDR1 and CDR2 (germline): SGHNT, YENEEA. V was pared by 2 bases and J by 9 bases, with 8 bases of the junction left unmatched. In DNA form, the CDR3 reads TGTGCCAGCAGCTTAACAGCGGGAGGAGTTAGTGAGCAGTTCTTC. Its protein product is CASSLTAGGVSEQFF.

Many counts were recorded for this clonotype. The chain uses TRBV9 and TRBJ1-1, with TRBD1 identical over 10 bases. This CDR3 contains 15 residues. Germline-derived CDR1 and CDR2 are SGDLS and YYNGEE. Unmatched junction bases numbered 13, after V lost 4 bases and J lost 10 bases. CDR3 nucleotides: TGTGCCAGCAGCCCCATTACCAGGACAGGGGGAGTAGCTTTCTTT. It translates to CASSPITRTGGVAFF. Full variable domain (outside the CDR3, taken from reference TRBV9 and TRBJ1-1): DSGVTQTPKHLITATGQRVTLRCSPRSGDLSVYWYQQSLDQGLQFLIQYYNGEERAKGNILERFSAQQFPDLHSELNLSSLELGDSALYFCASSPITRTGGVAFFGQGTRLTVV.

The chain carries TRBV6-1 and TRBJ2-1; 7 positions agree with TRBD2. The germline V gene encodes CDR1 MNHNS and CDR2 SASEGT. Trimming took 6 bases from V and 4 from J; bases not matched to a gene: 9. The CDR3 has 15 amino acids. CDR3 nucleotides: TGTGCCAGCAGCCCCATGAGCGGGATATACAATGAGCAGTTCTTC. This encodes CASSPMSGIYNEQFF.

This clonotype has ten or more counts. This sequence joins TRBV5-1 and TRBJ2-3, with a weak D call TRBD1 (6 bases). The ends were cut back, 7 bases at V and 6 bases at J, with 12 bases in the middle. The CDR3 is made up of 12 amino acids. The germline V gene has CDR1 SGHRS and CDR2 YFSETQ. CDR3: CASQGGSDTQYF. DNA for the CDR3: TGCGCCAGCCAAGGGGGTTCGGATACGCAGTATTTT.

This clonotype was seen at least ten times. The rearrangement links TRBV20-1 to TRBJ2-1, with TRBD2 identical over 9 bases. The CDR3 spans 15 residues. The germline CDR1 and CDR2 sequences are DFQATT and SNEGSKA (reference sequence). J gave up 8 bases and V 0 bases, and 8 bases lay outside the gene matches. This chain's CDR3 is CSAREDLAGSDEQFF. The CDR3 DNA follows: TGCAGTGCTAGAGAGGATCTAGCGGGATCGGATGAGCAGTTCTTC.

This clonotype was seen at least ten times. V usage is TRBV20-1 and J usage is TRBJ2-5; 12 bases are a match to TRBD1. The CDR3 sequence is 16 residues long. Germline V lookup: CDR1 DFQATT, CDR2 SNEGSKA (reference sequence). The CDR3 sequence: CIIPGQGARDQETQYF. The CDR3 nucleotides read TGCATCATACCGGGACAGGGGGCTCGAGACCAAGAGACCCAGTACTTC.

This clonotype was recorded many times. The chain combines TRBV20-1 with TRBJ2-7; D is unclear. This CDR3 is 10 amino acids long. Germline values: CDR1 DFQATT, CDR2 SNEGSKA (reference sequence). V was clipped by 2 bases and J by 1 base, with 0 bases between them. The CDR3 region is CSARSYEQYF. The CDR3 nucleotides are TGCAGTGCTAGATCCTACGAGCAGTACTTC.

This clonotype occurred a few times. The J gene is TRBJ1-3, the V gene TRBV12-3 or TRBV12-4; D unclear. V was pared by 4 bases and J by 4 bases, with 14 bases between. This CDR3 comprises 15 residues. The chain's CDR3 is CASSSSGVRGNTIYF. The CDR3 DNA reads TGTGCCAGCAGTTCAAGCGGGGTCCGGGGAAACACCATATATTTT.

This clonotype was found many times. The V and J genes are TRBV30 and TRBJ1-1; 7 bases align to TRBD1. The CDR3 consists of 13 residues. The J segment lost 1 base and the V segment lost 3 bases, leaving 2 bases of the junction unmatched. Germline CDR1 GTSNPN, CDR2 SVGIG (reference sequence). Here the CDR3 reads CAWSRGTNTEAFF. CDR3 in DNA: TGTGCCTGGAGCAGGGGGACGAACACTGAAGCTTTCTTT.

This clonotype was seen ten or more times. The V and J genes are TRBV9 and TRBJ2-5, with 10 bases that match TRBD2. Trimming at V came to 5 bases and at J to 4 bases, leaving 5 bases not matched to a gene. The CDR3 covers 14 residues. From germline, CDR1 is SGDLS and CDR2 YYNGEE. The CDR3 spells CASSYSGRGETQYF. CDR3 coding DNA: TGTGCCAGCAGTTACAGCGGGAGGGGAGAGACCCAGTACTTC.

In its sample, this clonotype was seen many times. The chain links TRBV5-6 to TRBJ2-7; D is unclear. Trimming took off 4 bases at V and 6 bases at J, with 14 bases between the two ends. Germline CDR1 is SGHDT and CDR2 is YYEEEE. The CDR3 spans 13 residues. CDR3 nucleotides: TGTGCCAGCAGCCAACTTCCCATCAGCGAGCAGTACTTC. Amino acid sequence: CASSQLPISEQYF.

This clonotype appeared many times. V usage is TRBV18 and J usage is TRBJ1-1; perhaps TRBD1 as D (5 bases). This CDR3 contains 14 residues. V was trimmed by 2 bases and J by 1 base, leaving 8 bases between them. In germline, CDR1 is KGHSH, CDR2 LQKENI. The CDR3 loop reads CASSPSTANTEAFF. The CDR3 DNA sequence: TGTGCCAGCTCACCATCGACAGCGAACACTGAAGCTTTCTTT.

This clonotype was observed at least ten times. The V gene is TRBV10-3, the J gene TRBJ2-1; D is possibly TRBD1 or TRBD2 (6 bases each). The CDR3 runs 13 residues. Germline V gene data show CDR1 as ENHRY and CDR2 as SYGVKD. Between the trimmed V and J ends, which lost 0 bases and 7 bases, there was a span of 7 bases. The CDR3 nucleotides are TGTGCCATCAGTGAGTCAGGGGGGAATGAGCAGTTCTTC. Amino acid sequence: CAISESGGNEQFF.

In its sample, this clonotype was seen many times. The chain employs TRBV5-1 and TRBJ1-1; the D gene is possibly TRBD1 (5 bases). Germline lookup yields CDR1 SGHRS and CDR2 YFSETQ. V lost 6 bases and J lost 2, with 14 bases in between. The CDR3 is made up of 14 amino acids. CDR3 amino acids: CASTPAQGNTEAFF. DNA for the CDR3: TGCGCCAGCACCCCGGCTCAGGGAAACACTGAAGCTTTCTTT.

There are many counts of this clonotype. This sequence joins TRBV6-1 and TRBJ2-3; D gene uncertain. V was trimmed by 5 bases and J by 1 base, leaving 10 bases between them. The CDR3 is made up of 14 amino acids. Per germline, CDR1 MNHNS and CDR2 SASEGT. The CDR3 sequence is CASSQKDGTDTQYF. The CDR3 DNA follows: TGTGCCAGCAGTCAGAAGGACGGCACAGATACGCAGTATTTT.

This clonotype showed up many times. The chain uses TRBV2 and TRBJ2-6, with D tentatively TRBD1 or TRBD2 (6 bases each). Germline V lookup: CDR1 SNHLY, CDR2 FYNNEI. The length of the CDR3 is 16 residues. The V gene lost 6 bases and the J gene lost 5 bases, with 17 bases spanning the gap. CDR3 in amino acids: CASSATSGARANVLTF. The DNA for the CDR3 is TGTGCCAGCAGCGCCACTTCGGGGGCCAGGGCCAACGTCCTGACTTTC.

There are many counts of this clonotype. The CDR3 bases are TGTGCCAGCAGTTATTGGGGTGGGACGAACACTGAAGCTTTCTTT. Protein: CASSYWGGTNTEAFF. The chain uses TRBV6-5 and TRBJ1-1, with D tentatively TRBD1 (5 bases). Per the germline V gene, CDR1 is MNHEY and CDR2 is SVGAGI. The CDR3 contains 15 residues. V lost 3 bases and J 1 base, leaving 12 bases between the germline ends.

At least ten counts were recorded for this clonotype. This chain's CDR3 is CASSYQDHYEQYF. The CDR3 nucleotides are TGTGCCAGCAGTTACCAGGACCACTACGAGCAGTACTTC. The gene calls are TRBV6-2 or TRBV6-3 and TRBJ2-7, with D unclear. Germline lookup yields CDR1 MNHEY and CDR2 SVGEGT. Trimming removed 2 bases from V and 3 bases from J, with 8 bases in between. The CDR3 loop spans 13 amino acids.

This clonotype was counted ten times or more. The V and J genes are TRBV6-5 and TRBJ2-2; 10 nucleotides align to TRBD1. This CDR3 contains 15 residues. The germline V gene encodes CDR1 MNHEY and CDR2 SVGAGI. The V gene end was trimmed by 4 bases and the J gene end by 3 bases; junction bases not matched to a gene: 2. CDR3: CASSSGQGYTGELFF. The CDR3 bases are TGTGCCAGCAGTTCGGGACAGGGGTACACCGGGGAGCTGTTTTTT.

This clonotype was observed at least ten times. DNA for the CDR3: TGTGCCAGCAGCCCAGGTAATCAGCCCCAGCATTTT. It encodes CASSPGNQPQHF. V and J are TRBV3-1 and TRBJ1-5; no reliable D call. The CDR3 covers 12 residues. Germline V CDR1 and CDR2: LGHDT, YNNKEL (reference sequence). With 4 bases removed from V and 4 bases from J, the gap between germline ends came to 5 bases.

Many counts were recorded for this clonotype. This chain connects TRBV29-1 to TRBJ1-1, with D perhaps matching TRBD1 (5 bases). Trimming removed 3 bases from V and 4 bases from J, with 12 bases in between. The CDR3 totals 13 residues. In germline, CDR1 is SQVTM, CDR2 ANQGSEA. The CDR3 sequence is CSVEFQGATEAFF. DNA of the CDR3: TGCAGCGTTGAGTTCCAAGGGGCCACTGAAGCTTTCTTT. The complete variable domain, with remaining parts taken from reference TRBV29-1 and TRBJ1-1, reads SAVISQKPSRDICQRGTSLTIQCQVDSQVTMMFWYRQQPGQSLTLIATANQGSEATYESGFVIDKFPISRPNLTFSTLTVSNMSPEDSSIYLCSVEFQGATEAFFGQGTRLTVV.

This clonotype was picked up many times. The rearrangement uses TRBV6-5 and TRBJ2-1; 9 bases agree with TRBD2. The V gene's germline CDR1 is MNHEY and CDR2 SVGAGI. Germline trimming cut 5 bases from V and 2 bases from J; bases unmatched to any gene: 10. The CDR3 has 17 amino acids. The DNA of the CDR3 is TGTGCCAGCAGTAACGCGGGGGGGAGGCAAGCCTACAATGAGCAGTTCTTC. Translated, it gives CASSNAGGRQAYNEQFF.

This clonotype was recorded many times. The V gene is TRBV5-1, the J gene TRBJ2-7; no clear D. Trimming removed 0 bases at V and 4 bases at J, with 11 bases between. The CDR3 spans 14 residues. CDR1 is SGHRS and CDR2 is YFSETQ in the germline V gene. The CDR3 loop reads CASSLASGSYEQYF. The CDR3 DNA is TGCGCCAGCAGCTTGGCGTCAGGCTCATACGAGCAGTACTTC.

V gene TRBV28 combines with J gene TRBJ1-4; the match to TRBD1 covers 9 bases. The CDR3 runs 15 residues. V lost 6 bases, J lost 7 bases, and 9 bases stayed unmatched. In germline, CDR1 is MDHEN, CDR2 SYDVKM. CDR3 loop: CASSDPGQGFEKLFF. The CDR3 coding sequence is TGTGCCAGCAGCGATCCGGGACAGGGCTTTGAAAAACTGTTTTTT.

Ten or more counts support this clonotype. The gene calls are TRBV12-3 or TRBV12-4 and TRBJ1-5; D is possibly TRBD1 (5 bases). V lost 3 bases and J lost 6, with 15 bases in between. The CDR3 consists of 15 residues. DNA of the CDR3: TGTGCCAGCAGTTTGGGGCAGGGCCTGAGTCAGCCCCAGCATTTT. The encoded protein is CASSLGQGLSQPQHF.

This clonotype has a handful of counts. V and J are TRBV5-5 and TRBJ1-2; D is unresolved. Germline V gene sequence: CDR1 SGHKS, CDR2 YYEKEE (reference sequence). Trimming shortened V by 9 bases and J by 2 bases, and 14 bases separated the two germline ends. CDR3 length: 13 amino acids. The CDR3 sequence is CATRGRANYGYTF. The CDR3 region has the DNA TGTGCCACCCGGGGTAGGGCGAACTATGGCTACACCTTC.